Listed below are T cell receptor beta chains from one sample, sequenced in a study of cytomegalovirus exposure and HLA in healthy donors. The data were produced by immunoSEQ multiplex PCR, yet TCRdb's version contains in-frame clones alone and is incomplete. The sample holds 180,000 or so clones; 65% to 85% are singletons and the top ten take approximately 2.9%. Sequencing input: PBMCs. The receptor source for this set is a female donor in good health and CMV-seronegative. Each CDR3 is given with its conserved first and last residue. Each record gives: CDR3 protein, V gene, CDR3 length, J gene.

CASSLIDYEQYF TRBV21-1 12 TRBJ2-7
CSVIPIGGEKLFF TRBV29-1 13 TRBJ1-4
CASSGSGFSYNEQFF TRBV18 15 TRBJ2-1
CASSFLPGTIENIQYF TRBV11-3 16 TRBJ2-4
CSVGSRGSGETQYF TRBV29-1 14 TRBJ2-5
CSSLGGQGTSPLHF TRBV29-1 14 TRBJ1-6
CASSEYSGNTIYF TRBV27 13 TRBJ1-3
CATPWTGSNQPQHF TRBV10-1 14 TRBJ1-5
CASRNRLHEQYF TRBV6-1 12 TRBJ2-7
CASRSGPGTGDYEQYF TRBV6-6 16 TRBJ2-7
CASSSTSGSPGQFF TRBV7-2 14 TRBJ2-1